The 26 T cell receptor beta chains presented below share a single source sample, sequenced in a study of early T cells in non-severe SARS-CoV-2 infection. TCRdb itself ran the 5' RACE reads through MiXCR, one entry per CDR3 protein. The sample records 20,000 or so distinct CDR3 sequences, roughly 5.6% being singletons. The sequences come from whole blood, collected at baseline. The receptors come from an adult who was a healthcare worker with PCR-confirmed SARS-CoV-2 infection or an uninfected control (not recorded which).

The gene calls are TRBV6-2 or TRBV6-3 and TRBJ2-7; 7 bases align to TRBD1. This CDR3 has 14 residues. The V and J ends lost 7 bases and 0 bases, in that order; junction bases with no gene match: 6. Germline V gene sequence: CDR1 MNHEY, CDR2 SVGEGT. The CDR3 loop is CASNRDSGSYEQYF. CDR3 DNA: TGTGCCAGCAACAGGGACAGCGGCTCCTACGAGCAGTACTTC.

This clonotype was seen more than once but under ten times. Written as DNA, the CDR3 is TGTGCCAGCAGCCAGTCGGCGGCATCCGGGGAGCTGTTTTTT. Protein: CASSQSAASGELFF. The rearrangement uses TRBV3-1 and TRBJ2-2; D is undetermined. The CDR3 runs to 14 residues. Germline loops: CDR1 LGHDT, CDR2 YNNKEL (reference sequence). Trimming cost V 3 bases and J 6 bases, with 11 bases left between them.

The chain carries TRBV5-3 and TRBJ1-2; D gene ambiguous. TRBV5-3 is recorded as an ORF, its role being uncertain. V was shortened by 0 bases and J by 10 bases, with 7 bases between the two germline ends. The CDR3 extends over 11 amino acids. Written as DNA, the CDR3 is TGTGCCAGAAGCTTGGCGCGGAACTACACCTTC. It encodes CARSLARNYTF.

The gene calls are TRBV12-3 or TRBV12-4 and TRBJ1-2; TRBD1 is a possible D gene (5 bases). V lost 7 bases, J lost 4 bases, and 16 bases lay in between. This CDR3 has 14 residues. Here the CDR3 DNA reads TGTGCCAGCACCCGGGGGGGTAATCCCTATGGCTACACCTTC. Protein: CASTRGGNPYGYTF.

This clonotype was observed at least ten times. The chain recombines TRBV5-1 with TRBJ1-1; TRBD1 aligns across 7 bases. The CDR3 covers 13 residues. Germline V gives CDR1 SGHRS, CDR2 YFSETQ. V was clipped by 4 bases and J by 3 bases; unmatched bases: 3. The CDR3 here is CASSGGQHTEAFF. The CDR3, as DNA: TGCGCCAGCAGCGGGGGACAGCACACTGAAGCTTTCTTT.

The gene calls are TRBV12-5 and TRBJ1-2; D may be TRBD1 (5 bases). V lost 1 base and J lost 4, with 13 bases in between. The length of the CDR3 is 15 residues. Germline V lookup: CDR1 LGHNT, CDR2 FRNRAP. The CDR3 here is CASGLGQGVRYGYTF. The CDR3 DNA follows: TGTGCTAGTGGTTTGGGGCAAGGGGTTCGCTATGGCTACACCTTC.

Remarks on this clonotype: It may be a read error: a sequence one base away is much more abundant. The chain has TRBV29-1 and TRBJ1-2; 11 bases are a match to TRBD1. Germline V gene sequence: CDR1 SQVTM, CDR2 ANQGSEA. CDR3 size: 13 residues. The CDR3 region is CSAADRGLYGHTF. Here the CDR3 DNA reads TGCAGCGCCGCGGACAGGGGGCTTTATGGCCACACCTTC.

This clonotype appeared a few times. The rearrangement links TRBV29-1 to TRBJ2-7; a possible D gene is TRBD2 (6 bases). Trimming left V 7 bases short and J 7 bases short, with 14 bases between. Germline V gives CDR1 SQVTM, CDR2 ANQGSEA. This CDR3 spans 11 amino acids. CDR3 loop: CSAQSRGEQYF. CDR3 coding DNA: TGCAGCGCACAAAGTCGGGGGGAGCAGTACTTC.

Relative to its sample, this clonotype is medium-sized. The rearrangement links TRBV9 to TRBJ1-5; D might be TRBD1 (6 bases). The germline V and J ends were trimmed by 8 bases and 0 bases, with 12 bases remaining between them. The CDR3 runs 14 residues. Germline V gives CDR1 SGDLS, CDR2 YYNGEE. The CDR3 DNA is TGTGCCAGTTCCAGGGGCGTTAGCAATCAGCCCCAGCATTTT. Encoded protein: CASSRGVSNQPQHF.

The chain uses TRBV12-3 or TRBV12-4 and TRBJ1-1, with TRBD1 matching 8 bases. Unmatched junction bases numbered 4, after V lost 7 bases and J lost 0 bases. The length of the CDR3 is 14 residues. CDR3: CASTDRGLNTEAFF. CDR3 nucleotide sequence: TGTGCCAGCACCGACAGGGGCCTGAACACTGAAGCTTTCTTT.

The chain employs TRBV6-5 and TRBJ1-6; TRBD1 might be the D (6 bases). V lost 2 bases to trimming and J lost 3 bases, with 11 bases between them. There are 16 residues in the CDR3. Germline V gene lookup returns CDR1 MNHEY and CDR2 SVGAGI. This CDR3 reads CASSYNPDSYNSPLHF. In nucleotides, the CDR3 is TGTGCCAGCAGTTACAATCCGGACAGCTATAATTCACCCCTCCACTTT.

The sample holds many counts of this clonotype. The rearrangement joins TRBV6-1 to TRBJ2-7; 7 positions agree with TRBD1. Germline CDR1 MNHNS, CDR2 SASEGT. Trimming removed 6 bases from V and 4 bases from J; junction bases left unmatched: 6. The CDR3 sequence is 13 residues long. CDR3 in DNA: TGTGCCAGCAGAGAGGGGGCGAGGTACGAGCAGTACTTC. Translating gives CASREGARYEQYF.

This sequence joins TRBV5-4 and TRBJ2-1, with 12 bases lining up with TRBD2. This CDR3 is built from 18 residues. Trimming took 3 bases from V and 1 from J; bases not matched to a gene: 8. Germline V gene sequence: CDR1 SGHNT, CDR2 YYREEE (reference sequence). CDR3 protein: CASSYLILAGGSYNEQFF. CDR3 nucleotides: TGTGCCAGCAGCTACCTTATACTAGCGGGGGGTTCCTACAATGAGCAGTTCTTC.

The chain uses TRBV27 and TRBJ1-1; 9 nucleotides align to TRBD1. In germline, CDR1 is MNHEY, CDR2 SMNVEV (reference sequence). V was pared by 5 bases and J by 11 bases, with 9 bases of the junction left unmatched. CDR3 size: 13 residues. CDR3 in amino acids: CASSIQGANEAFF. Here the CDR3 DNA reads TGTGCCAGCAGTATACAGGGGGCTAACGAGGCTTTCTTT.

This clonotype was recorded at least ten times. The chain links TRBV10-1 to TRBJ1-6; D is possibly TRBD1 (5 bases). This CDR3 contains 14 residues. Trimming pared 4 bases from V and 7 bases from J, leaving 11 bases between. Germline CDR1 and CDR2: WNHNN and SYGVQD (reference sequence). This CDR3 reads CASSGGLANSPLHF. In DNA form, the CDR3 reads TGCGCCAGCAGTGGGGGACTTGCAAATTCACCCCTCCACTTT.

In its sample, this clonotype was seen many times. The V and J genes are TRBV6-5 and TRBJ2-7, with D hard to call. The germline gives CDR1 MNHEY, CDR2 SVGAGI. Trimming removed 4 bases at V and 4 bases at J, with 14 bases between. This CDR3 comprises 14 residues. CDR3 nucleotides: TGTGCCAGCAGTTCCTTTGGGCCGATGTACGAGCAGTACTTC. Translated: CASSSFGPMYEQYF.

The CDR3 here is CASSLWGQIENIQYF. For the CDR3, the DNA is TGCGCCAGCAGCTTGTGGGGACAGATCGAAAACATTCAGTACTTC. V and J are TRBV5-1 and TRBJ2-4, with 7 bases matching TRBD1. The V segment lost 1 base and the J segment 5 bases; nucleotides outside the gene matches: 6. The germline CDR1 and CDR2 sequences are SGHRS and YFSETQ. The CDR3 runs 15 residues. The variable domain in full, completed from reference TRBV5-1 and TRBJ2-4, reads KAGVTQTPRYLIKTRGQQVTLSCSPISGHRSVSWYQQTPGQGLQFLFEYFSETQRNKGNFPGRFSGRQFSNSRSEMNVSTLELGDSALYLCASSLWGQIENIQYFGAGTRLSVL.

This clonotype was seen many times. The genes are TRBV11-2 and TRBJ2-5; TRBD1 agrees at 7 bases. The length of the CDR3 is 15 residues. The germline CDR1 and CDR2 sequences are SGHAT and FQNNGV. Unmatched junction bases numbered 4, after V lost 2 bases and J lost 1 base. This CDR3 is CASSLKDRFQETQYF. The CDR3 DNA sequence: TGTGCCAGCAGCTTAAAGGACAGGTTCCAAGAGACCCAGTACTTC.

The chain carries TRBV6-2 or TRBV6-3 and TRBJ2-7, with D perhaps assigned TRBD1 or TRBD2 (5 bases each). V dropped 6 bases and J dropped 2 bases, with 14 bases sitting between them. Germline lookup yields CDR1 MNHEY and CDR2 SVGEGT. The length of the CDR3 is 14 residues. CDR3 residues: CASRRGGVTYEQYF. CDR3 nucleotide sequence: TGTGCCAGCAGACGTGGGGGTGTAACCTACGAGCAGTACTTC.

This clonotype was seen a few times. The J gene is TRBJ1-2, the V gene TRBV29-1, with D unresolved. V lost 1 base to trimming and J lost 7 bases, with 10 bases between them. From germline, CDR1 is SQVTM and CDR2 ANQGSEA. The CDR3 sequence is 12 residues long. The CDR3 loop reads CSVEVSRTGYTF. In DNA, the CDR3 is TGCAGCGTTGAAGTATCCCGGACTGGCTACACCTTC. Combining the CDR3 with reference TRBV29-1 and TRBJ1-2 gives the whole variable domain SAVISQKPSRDICQRGTSLTIQCQVDSQVTMMFWYRQQPGQSLTLIATANQGSEATYESGFVIDKFPISRPNLTFSTLTVSNMSPEDSSIYLCSVEVSRTGYTFGSGTRLTVV.

This clonotype was seen at least ten times. J is TRBJ2-2 and V is TRBV7-2; TRBD2 agrees at 8 bases. The CDR3 contains 15 residues. The germline CDR1 and CDR2 sequences are SGHTA and FQGNSA. V was pared by 2 bases and J by 1 base, with 0 bases of the junction left unmatched. This chain's CDR3 is CASSLSGGNTGELFF. CDR3 DNA: TGTGCCAGCAGCTTAAGCGGGGGGAACACCGGGGAGCTGTTTTTT.

This clonotype has a handful of counts. The chain employs TRBV7-2 and TRBJ1-1; D is uncertain. The CDR3 contains 16 residues. The V end lost 5 bases, the J end lost 3 bases, and 19 bases lay between the germline ends. Germline CDR1 and CDR2: SGHTA and FQGNSA. The CDR3, as DNA: TGTGCCAGCAGCCGACACCGGGTCCCCCGAGACACTGAAGCTTTCTTT. Encoded protein: CASSRHRVPRDTEAFF.

This clonotype was seen at least ten times. The chain couples TRBV5-1 to TRBJ1-1; D call uncertain. The germline V gene encodes CDR1 SGHRS and CDR2 YFSETQ. V shed 2 bases and J shed 0 bases, with 11 bases lying between them. The CDR3 is 15 residues long. The CDR3 sequence: CASSLLGGMNTEAFF. Written as DNA, the CDR3 is TGCGCCAGCAGCTTATTAGGAGGGATGAACACTGAAGCTTTCTTT.

Only a few counts were recorded for this clonotype. V usage is TRBV5-4 and J usage is TRBJ2-3; 8 bases align to TRBD1. V trimming: 3 bases; J trimming: 5 bases; junction bases outside the gene matches: 5. The CDR3 has 14 residues. In germline, CDR1 is SGHNT, CDR2 YYREEE (reference sequence). DNA for the CDR3: TGTGCCAGCAGCTCCAGGGGGCTCGGAGATACGCAGTATTTT. Residues: CASSSRGLGDTQYF.

This clonotype was recorded at least ten times. The chain combines TRBV20-1 with TRBJ2-7, with 8 bases lining up with TRBD1. The CDR3 covers 15 residues. Germline lookup yields CDR1 DFQATT and CDR2 SNEGSKA (reference sequence). The ends lost 1 base at V and 0 bases at J; junction bases unmatched: 5. CDR3 region: CSARGIGQGSYEQYF. In DNA, the CDR3 is TGCAGTGCTAGAGGGATCGGACAGGGCTCCTACGAGCAGTACTTC.

This clonotype was observed a handful of times. The rearrangement joins TRBV9 to TRBJ1-2; 8 positions match TRBD1. Unmatched junction bases numbered 9, after V lost 7 bases and J lost 1 base. CDR3 length: 15 amino acids. CDR1 is SGDLS, CDR2 YYNGEE, per germline. CDR3 amino acids: CASAAGQGSNYGYTF. The CDR3 coding sequence is TGTGCCAGCGCGGCCGGACAGGGAAGTAACTATGGCTACACCTTC.